This T cell receptor (beta chain) was recorded in a study of blood T cell repertoires in COVID-19. The V and J ends lost 4 bases and 6 bases, in that order; junction bases with no gene match: 9. This CDR3 comprises 16 residues. CDR1 and CDR2 from the germline V gene are SGHVS and FQNEAQ. As for this clone: Possible read error: a much larger clone is one base away.

Some clones are missing from TCRdb's copy, which holds only in-frame ones; the method was immunoSEQ multiplex PCR. In the table there are roughly 250,000 clones, approximately 78% of which are singletons. The receptor was isolated from a woman in her sixties or seventies with active or convalescent COVID-19. Sequenced material: peripheral blood. The chain links TRBV7-8 to TRBJ2-2, with TRBD1 identical over 9 bases. CDR3 DNA sequence: TGTGCCAGCAGCTGGGGACAGGGCGGGGCGCCCGGGGAGCTGTTTTTT. Its translation is CASSWGQGGAPGELFF.